The text below deals with one T cell receptor beta chain. No cognate antigen has been identified for it. It has no much larger one-base neighbor in the sample; base qualities were not kept. The CDR3 regions of human TCRbeta chains were analyzed by immunosequencing. The study's processing was this. TCRs in the repertoires were compared against a reference library of SARS-CoV-2-specific TCRs that had been generated with the MIRA antigen-specificity platform. Breadth was defined as the fraction of unique TCRs that were SARS-CoV-2-associated. Depth was defined as the fraction of total T cells that were SARS-CoV-2-associated. Each spike-specific TCR was assigned to its reactive spike region and to a CD4 or CD8 class using the MIRA data. Log10-transformed breadth and depth values were compared by one-way ANOVA with Sidak's multiple comparisons tests. TCRdb stores this immuneACCESS table with in-frame sequences only. Part of the clones is absent; in the studies checked, under half of the shortfall reflects unresolved V genes, and no reason is known for the rest. That table furnishes V, J and clone size, whereas the DNA furnished D and trimming. Across this sample there are 130,000 or so clones, with 94% seen only once. In total, the top ten clones hold 6% to 7% of the sample.

The entry originates in a study of T cell responses to AZD1222 COVID-19 vaccine (dated by TCRdb to the early 2020s). Regarding the research as a whole: AZD1222 recipients with second doses at about 4 weeks or about 12 weeks were pooled, because spike-specific TCR depth and breadth did not differ between schedules. TCR sequencing was performed for 230 to 250 trial participants, of whom about 200 were given two doses of AZD1222 and approximately 25 were given two doses of MenACWY control vaccine. Enrollment into the trials was organized by age into subgroups of 18-55, 56-69 and 70-plus years, and those subgroups contained roughly 150, 30 and 60 TCR-sequenced participants, respectively.

The time point label corresponds to: baseline before first vaccination. The vaccinee samples were drawn from two UK trials, COV001 and COV002, one of which was a single-blind randomized controlled phase 2/3 trial testing AZD1222 (ChAdOx1 nCoV-19) in healthy adults. Trial participant PBMC samples were collected at day 0 and day 28 after the second dose for TCRbeta chain sequencing. The CDR3 starts with the cysteine, ends with the phenylalanine, and has 17 residues. Only the CDR3 region is kept as DNA, spanning 51 bases read in frame from base 1. The investigation overall reported the following: Conclusions about previously exposed vaccinees are limited because only six or seven AZD1222 recipients were SARS-CoV-2 seropositive at baseline. Because no day 14 peak-response samples were available, repertoires were characterized only after the peak T cell response. The 56-69-year group was small, and its depth increase did not reach significance, likely because of low power. Reportedly, almost half of the unique spike-specific TCRs recognized epitopes lying outside the regions that are mutated in the B.1.351 and B.1.1.7 variants. The whole spike protein was spanned by vaccine-associated CD4 TCRs, and dominant responses were seen in regions 160-218 and 743-854. Participants were mostly white British and included more females than males, and it was suggested by the authors that clonal diversity may have been underestimated. After two AZD1222 doses, spike-specific TCR breadth and depth were significantly higher than at day 0 and than in MenACWY recipients.

This chain joins TRBV21-1 to TRBJ2-1; the listed D gene, TRBD2, was not tested against the DNA. TRBV21-1 is recorded as a pseudogene. Sample: peripheral blood, taken on day 0 of AZD1222 vaccination. The sequence came from an adult in good health. The DNA reads as follows: TGTGCCAGCAGCAAGCGAAAGGGGACTAGTCGACTAAATGAGCAGTTCTTC. The translation is CASSKRKGTSRLNEQFF.